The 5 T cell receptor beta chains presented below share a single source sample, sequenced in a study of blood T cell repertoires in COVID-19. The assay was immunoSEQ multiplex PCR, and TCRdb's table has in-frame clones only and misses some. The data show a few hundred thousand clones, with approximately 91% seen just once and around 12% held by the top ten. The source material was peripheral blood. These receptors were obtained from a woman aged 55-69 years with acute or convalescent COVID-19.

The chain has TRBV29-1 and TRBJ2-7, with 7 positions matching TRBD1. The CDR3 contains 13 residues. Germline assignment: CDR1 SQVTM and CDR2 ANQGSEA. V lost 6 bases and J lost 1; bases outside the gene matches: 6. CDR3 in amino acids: CSVPGQRSYEQYF. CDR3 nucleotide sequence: TGCAGCGTGCCGGGACAGCGTTCCTACGAGCAGTACTTC.

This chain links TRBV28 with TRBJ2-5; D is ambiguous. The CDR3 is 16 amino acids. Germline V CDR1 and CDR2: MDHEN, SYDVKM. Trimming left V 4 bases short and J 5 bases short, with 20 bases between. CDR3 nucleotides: TGTGCCAGCAGTTCCCTATGGGCCTCCCCAAGGGAGACCCAGTACTTC. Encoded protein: CASSSLWASPRETQYF.

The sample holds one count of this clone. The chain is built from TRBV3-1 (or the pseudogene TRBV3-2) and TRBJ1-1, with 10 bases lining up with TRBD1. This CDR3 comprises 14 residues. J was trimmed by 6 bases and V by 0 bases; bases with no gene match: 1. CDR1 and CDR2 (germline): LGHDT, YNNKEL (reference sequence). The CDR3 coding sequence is TGTGCCAGCAGCCAAGACGGACAGGGGGCTGAAGCTTTCTTT. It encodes CASSQDGQGAEAFF.

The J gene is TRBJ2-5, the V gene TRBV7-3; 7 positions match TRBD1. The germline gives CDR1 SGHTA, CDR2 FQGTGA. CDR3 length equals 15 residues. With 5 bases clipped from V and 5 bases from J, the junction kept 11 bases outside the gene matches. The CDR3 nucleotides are TGTGCCAGCAGCGGATACAGGGGAGTCGCGGAGACCCAGTACTTC. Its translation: CASSGYRGVAETQYF. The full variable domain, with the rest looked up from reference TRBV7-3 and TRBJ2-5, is GAGVSQTPSNKVTEKGKYVELRCDPISGHTALYWYRQSLGQGPEFLIYFQGTGAADDSGLPNDRFFAVRPEGSVSTLKIQRTERGDSAVYLCASSGYRGVAETQYFGPGTRLLVL.

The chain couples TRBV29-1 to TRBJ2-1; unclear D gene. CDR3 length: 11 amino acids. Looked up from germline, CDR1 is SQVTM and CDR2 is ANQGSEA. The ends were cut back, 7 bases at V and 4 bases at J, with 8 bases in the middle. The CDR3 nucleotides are TGCAGCGCATCAACTTACAATGAGCAGTTCTTC. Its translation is CSASTYNEQFF.